What follows are 15 T cell receptor beta chains derived from one specimen sequenced in a study of blood T cells in healthy people across ages. A second about 6 to 11 cycle PCR used barcoded and J-beta primers. TCRdb re-called the 5' RACE reads through MiXCR, storing one row per CDR3 protein. Altogether approximately 810,000 distinct CDR3 sequences are present, about 28% being singletons, with the ten largest covering 15% to 20%. Sequenced: blood. The receptors originated from an elderly woman in good health.

This clonotype has a count of ten or more. The chain uses TRBV6-5 and TRBJ2-3, with TRBD1 matching 7 bases. Unmatched junction bases numbered 6, after V lost 5 bases and J lost 1 base. CDR1 MNHEY and CDR2 SVGAGI come from the germline V gene. The CDR3 has 15 amino acids. For the CDR3, the DNA is TGTGCCAGCAGTAAAAACAGGGGCGGCACAGATACGCAGTATTTT. This encodes CASSKNRGGTDTQYF.

The chain uses TRBV5-1 and TRBJ2-1, with D perhaps matching TRBD2 (6 bases). Trimming took 0 bases from V and 7 from J, leaving 14 bases between them. The CDR3 sequence is 15 residues long. Germline CDR1 SGHRS, CDR2 YFSETQ. DNA of the CDR3: TGCGCCAGCAGCTTGGGGCGACTAGTCGGGAATGAGCAGTTCTTC. Its translation is CASSLGRLVGNEQFF.

DNA for the CDR3: TGTGCCAGCAGCCCCTCCGGTACTGGGAGCTACACCTTC. This codes for CASSPSGTGSYTF. The chain couples TRBV5-4 to TRBJ1-2; no definite D call. The CDR3 is 13 amino acids. V gave up 4 bases and J gave up 9 bases, with 16 bases separating them. CDR1 and CDR2 (germline): SGHNT, YYREEE (reference sequence). The full variable domain, with the rest looked up from reference TRBV5-4 and TRBJ1-2, is ETGVTQSPTHLIKTRGQQVTLRCSSQSGHNTVSWYQQALGQGPQFIFQYYREEENGRGNFPPRFSGLQFPNYSSELNVNALELDDSALYLCASSPSGTGSYTFGSGTRLTVV.

This clonotype occurred many times. The V call is TRBV7-9, the J call TRBJ2-1; no clear D. The germline V and J ends were trimmed by 0 bases and 4 bases, with 7 bases remaining between them. CDR3 length: 14 amino acids. Germline V gene data show CDR1 as SEHNR and CDR2 as FQNEAQ (reference sequence). In DNA form, the CDR3 reads TGTGCCAGCAGCTTAGCGGTTGAATACAATGAGCAGTTCTTC. It specifies CASSLAVEYNEQFF.

This clonotype was picked up a small number of times. This chain uses TRBV4-1 with TRBJ1-6, with 9 positions matching TRBD1. CDR1 and CDR2 (germline): MGHRA, YSYEKL. Trimming removed 3 bases from V and 3 bases from J; junction bases left unmatched: 6. The CDR3 length is 17 residues. The chain's CDR3 is CASSHPGQGFYNSPLHF. The CDR3, as DNA: TGCGCCAGCAGCCATCCGGGACAGGGATTCTATAATTCACCCCTCCACTTT.

This clonotype appeared a few times. The junction does not match germline at one end; this may be a read error. The rearrangement links TRBV6-2 or TRBV6-3 to TRBJ2-1, with TRBD1 matching 8 bases. The CDR3 has 17 residues. The germline V gene has CDR1 MNHEY and CDR2 SVGEGT. The CDR3 DNA reads as TGTGCCAGCAATTACCTCCTCGGACAGGGCCCCTACAATGAGCAGGTCTTC. Its protein product is CASNYLLGQGPYNEQVF.

This clonotype came up many times. The rearrangement links TRBV5-1 to TRBJ2-5, with TRBD2 identical over 8 bases. The CDR3 runs 17 residues. Per germline, CDR1 SGHRS and CDR2 YFSETQ. The J segment lost 0 bases and the V segment lost 4 bases, leaving 11 bases of the junction unmatched. The CDR3 protein is CASSKRTSGSNQETQYF. CDR3 nucleotide sequence: TGCGCCAGCAGCAAACGAACGAGCGGGAGCAACCAAGAGACCCAGTACTTC.

This clonotype was found many times. The chain recombines TRBV18 with TRBJ2-3; D possibly corresponds to TRBD2 (5 bases). Germline CDR1 KGHSH, CDR2 LQKENI. V lost 8 bases and J 1 base, leaving 16 bases between the germline ends. This CDR3 is 15 amino acids long. The CDR3 sequence: CASSPGLARTDTQYF. The DNA of the CDR3 is TGTGCCAGCAGCCCCGGACTGGCTCGCACAGATACGCAGTATTTT. The variable domain in full, completed from reference TRBV18 and TRBJ2-3, reads NAGVMQNPRHLVRRRGQEARLRCSPMKGHSHVYWYRQLPEEGLKFMVYLQKENIIDESGMPKERFSAEFPKEGPSILRIQQVVRGDSAAYFCASSPGLARTDTQYFGPGTRLTVL.

This clonotype is a singleton in its sample. The chain combines TRBV5-5 with TRBJ2-7, with D perhaps matching TRBD1 or TRBD2 (5 bases each). The CDR3 covers 17 residues. Germline CDR1 and CDR2: SGHKS and YYEKEE (reference sequence). V lost 5 bases, J lost 2 bases, and 23 bases lay in between. CDR3 protein: CASRWDLGPGNAYEQYF. DNA of the CDR3: TGTGCCAGCAGGTGGGATCTGGGACCAGGAAACGCCTACGAGCAGTACTTC.

The sample holds many counts of this clonotype. The rearrangement links TRBV7-2 to TRBJ1-2; no reliable D call. The CDR3 totals 13 residues. The germline gives CDR1 SGHTA, CDR2 FQGNSA. V lost 5 bases and J 8 bases, leaving 15 bases between the germline ends. Here the CDR3 reads CASSKLSVWGYTF. The CDR3 DNA reads as TGTGCCAGCAGCAAGCTTAGCGTTTGGGGCTACACCTTC.

This clonotype occurred many times. This chain joins TRBV11-3 and TRBJ2-1, with 8 bases matching TRBD2. V trimming: 8 bases; J trimming: 1 base; junction bases outside the gene matches: 7. Germline V gene sequence: CDR1 SGHNT, CDR2 YENEEA. The CDR3 is 15 residues long. CDR3 amino acids: CASRVAGKSYNEQFF. The CDR3 nucleotides are TGTGCCAGCCGGGTAGCGGGGAAATCCTACAATGAGCAGTTCTTC.

The chain joins TRBV20-1 to TRBJ2-1; D might be TRBD2 (5 bases). In germline, CDR1 is DFQATT, CDR2 SNEGSKA (reference sequence). This CDR3 has 13 residues. Trimming pared 6 bases from V and 5 bases from J, leaving 14 bases between. The CDR3 reads CSAQTGIHNEQFF. CDR3 in DNA: TGCAGTGCCCAGACCGGGATACACAATGAGCAGTTCTTC.

The chain joins TRBV2 to TRBJ2-7; D gene uncertain. The CDR3 is made up of 14 amino acids. CDR1 and CDR2 from the germline V gene are SNHLY and FYNNEI. The germline V and J ends were trimmed by 5 bases and 2 bases, with 13 bases remaining between them. The CDR3 loop is CASSPRLSTYEQYF. Here the CDR3 DNA reads TGTGCCAGCAGTCCCCGTCTCTCCACCTACGAGCAGTACTTC.

This clonotype showed up just a few times. The J gene is TRBJ1-2, the V gene TRBV6-6; D is perhaps TRBD1 (5 bases). V lost 8 bases and J lost 3, with 10 bases in between. The CDR3 spans 12 residues. Germline V gene data show CDR1 as MNHNY and CDR2 as SVGAGI (reference sequence). The CDR3 is CASLDRYYGYTF. DNA for the CDR3: TGTGCCAGCTTAGACAGATACTATGGCTACACCTTC.

This chain links TRBV20-1 with TRBJ2-1; 7 nucleotides align to TRBD1. The J call is uncertain, as TRBJ2-7 better fits the DNA end. Germline V gene data show CDR1 as DFQATT and CDR2 as SNEGSKA (reference sequence). This CDR3 comprises 15 residues. The DNA of the CDR3 is TGCAGTGCTAGAGGGACAGGCAGCTCCTACAATGAGCAGTACTTC. Translation: CSARGTGSSYNEQYF.